This TCR beta chain was sequenced for a study of shared clonotypes between healthy human individuals. Sequencing was performed with immunoSEQ multiplex PCR; in TCRdb, only in-frame clones are kept and a portion is missing. The table records 1.6 million or so clones, 98% of them present only once. V was trimmed by 2 bases and J by 1 base, leaving 6 bases between them. The CDR3 consists of 13 residues. Germline V gene sequence: CDR1 MNHEY, CDR2 SVGAGI. For this clone: Antigen: not known.

General study findings and limits: Sharing of clonotypes among donors was expected to vary with sequencing depth. Naive subsets generally had larger estimated richness than memory subsets.

There were no recent acute infections or vaccinations among the donors, who were healthy HIV-negative adults. There were only Caucasian adults among the donors, and all lived in Nashville, Tennessee. The sequence was collected from a man aged 30-40 years in good health. The material sequenced was naive CD4+ T cells sorted from blood. Subset noted: CD45RA+ positively selected. V and J are TRBV6-5 and TRBJ2-7; D is possibly TRBD1 (5 bases). CDR3: CASSYDRSYEQYF. CDR3 nucleotides: TGTGCCAGCAGTTACGACAGATCCTACGAGCAGTACTTC.